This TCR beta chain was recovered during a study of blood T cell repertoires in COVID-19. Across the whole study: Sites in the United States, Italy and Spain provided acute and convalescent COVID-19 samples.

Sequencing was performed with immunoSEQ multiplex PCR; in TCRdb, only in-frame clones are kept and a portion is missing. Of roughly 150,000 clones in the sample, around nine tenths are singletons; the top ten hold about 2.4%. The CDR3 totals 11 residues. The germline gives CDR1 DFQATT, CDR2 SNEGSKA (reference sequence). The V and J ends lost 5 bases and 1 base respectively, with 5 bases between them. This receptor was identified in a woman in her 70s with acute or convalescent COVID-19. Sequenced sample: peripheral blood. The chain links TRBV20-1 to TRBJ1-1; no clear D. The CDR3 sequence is CSAEKNTEAFF. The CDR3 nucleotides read TGCAGTGCTGAGAAGAACACTGAAGCTTTCTTT.